These 7 T cell receptor beta chains share one sample of origin, sequenced in a study of Graves' ophthalmopathy and Graves' hyperthyroidism. Amplification from RNA transcripts yielded the TCR beta CDR3 regions. HTBI primers served in a first-round RT-PCR, which a second-round multiplex PCR followed. One entry per CDR3 protein results from TCRdb running MiXCR on the multiplex PCR reads. The top ten hold 8.5% to 9.5% of the sample, which has about 210,000 distinct CDR3 sequences, 25% to 35% seen once. The sample was peripheral blood. Source of these receptors: a man aged 45-60 years with Graves' ophthalmopathy.

This rearrangement joins TRBV2 to TRBJ2-7; D uncertain. This CDR3 is built from 14 residues. The germline CDR1 and CDR2 sequences are SNHLY and FYNNEI. Trimming cost V 4 bases and J 4 bases, with 14 bases left between them. The CDR3 DNA follows: TGTGCCAGCAGTGTGTTTAGGACGGAGTACGAGCAGTACTTC. The encoded protein is CASSVFRTEYEQYF.

This clonotype was seen ten or more times. The chain combines TRBV2 with TRBJ2-5, with 7 bases that match TRBD2. This CDR3 region has 15 residues. V was pared by 2 bases and J by 4 bases, with 7 bases of the junction left unmatched. Per the germline V gene, CDR1 is SNHLY and CDR2 is FYNNEI. CDR3 coding DNA: TGTGCCAGCAGTGAACCCGCTAGCGGTACAGAGACCCAGTACTTC. Translation: CASSEPASGTETQYF.

This clonotype was found many times. This sequence joins TRBV7-9 and TRBJ1-2, with TRBD1 matching 9 bases. Germline CDR1 and CDR2: SEHNR and FQNEAQ (reference sequence). With V trimmed by 1 base and J by 4 bases, 16 bases remained unmatched. The length of the CDR3 is 19 residues. The DNA of the CDR3 is TGTGCCAGCAGCTTAGACCTTGGGGGGACAGGGCAAGATAGCTATGGCTACACCTTC. Amino acid sequence: CASSLDLGGTGQDSYGYTF.

The rearrangement joins TRBV6-5 to TRBJ1-1, with 7 bases fitting TRBD1. V dropped 2 bases and J dropped 8; count of bases not matched to a gene: 5. Germline V gene lookup returns CDR1 MNHEY and CDR2 SVGAGI. CDR3 length equals 13 residues. The CDR3 spells CASSYEGAWEAFF. CDR3 DNA: TGTGCCAGCAGTTACGAGGGGGCCTGGGAAGCTTTCTTT.

This clonotype was detected many times. The CDR3 region has the DNA TGTGCCAGCAGTTTCGTCGTCTCTGGGGCCAACGTCCTGACTTTC. This sequence encodes CASSFVVSGANVLTF. This chain joins TRBV3-1 and TRBJ2-6; D gene ambiguous. Germline lookup yields CDR1 LGHDT and CDR2 YNNKEL (reference sequence). V gave up 6 bases and J gave up 0 bases, with 9 bases separating them. CDR3 length equals 15 residues.

The CDR3 is CASSAIADSYEQYF. For the CDR3, the DNA is TGTGCCAGCAGCGCAATAGCGGATTCCTACGAGCAGTACTTC. The V call is TRBV7-3, the J call TRBJ2-7, with D perhaps TRBD2 (6 bases). The CDR3 loop spans 14 amino acids. Germline lookup yields CDR1 SGHTA and CDR2 FQGTGA. Trimming pared 5 bases from V and 1 base from J, leaving 12 bases between.

This sequence joins TRBV28 and TRBJ2-5; 14 bases align to TRBD2. Germline CDR1 is MDHEN and CDR2 is SYDVKM. J was trimmed by 5 bases and V by 7 bases; bases with no gene match: 3. The CDR3 loop spans 14 amino acids. The chain's CDR3 is CASTTSGREETQYF. For the CDR3, the DNA is TGTGCCAGCACGACTAGCGGGAGGGAGGAGACCCAGTACTTC.